Here is one T cell receptor beta chain with its context. Its matching antigen is unknown. This sample was included in a study of T cells expressing NK-cell markers. General study findings and limits: Clones of NKG2C+ T cells that had expanded were of unclear HCMV specificity. For a handful of donors, these clonotypes were likewise the leading ones in the CD3+CD56-NKG2C+ fraction. In about six donors, dominant CD3+CD56+NKG2C+ clonotypes ranked among the top 10 CD8+ clonotypes.

Researchers built TCR beta cDNA using 5'RACE template switching with UMIs. With the 5' RACE reads reprocessed, TCRdb shows one record per CDR3 protein and no DNA. The sample includes 300,000 to 450,000 distinct CDR3 sequences. The CDR3 has 15 amino acids. The V gene's germline CDR1 is SGHTA and CDR2 FQGNSA. Sequencing was performed on blood T cells: a sorted CD56 or NKG2C T cell subset, CD4+ or CD8+ T cells, or bulk PBMC T cells (not recorded which). The clonotype was recovered from a man between 18 and 69 years old in good health. V and J are TRBV7-2 and TRBJ2-7; TCRdb designates TRBD1, a call that cannot be tested without DNA. The chain's CDR3 is CASSKGQGLSYEQYF.